Reported below is one TCR beta chain. Produced via immunoSEQ multiplex PCR; TCRdb's table is partial and in-frame only. This sample has about 150,000 clones, with 80% to 90% found just once. In germline, CDR1 is SGHTA, CDR2 FQGNSA. The CDR3 is 15 residues long. V dropped 6 bases and J dropped 11; count of bases not matched to a gene: 13. The source of the sample is a study of cytomegalovirus exposure and HLA in healthy donors. Sequencing was done on a sample of PBMCs. The gene calls are TRBV7-2 and TRBJ2-1; 10 positions match TRBD2. The TCR was taken from a woman younger than 30 in good health and CMV-seropositive. The CDR3 sequence: CASSRSGGADLKQFF. The CDR3 DNA reads as TGTGCCAGCAGTCGCAGCGGGGGGGCTGATCTTAAGCAGTTCTTC.